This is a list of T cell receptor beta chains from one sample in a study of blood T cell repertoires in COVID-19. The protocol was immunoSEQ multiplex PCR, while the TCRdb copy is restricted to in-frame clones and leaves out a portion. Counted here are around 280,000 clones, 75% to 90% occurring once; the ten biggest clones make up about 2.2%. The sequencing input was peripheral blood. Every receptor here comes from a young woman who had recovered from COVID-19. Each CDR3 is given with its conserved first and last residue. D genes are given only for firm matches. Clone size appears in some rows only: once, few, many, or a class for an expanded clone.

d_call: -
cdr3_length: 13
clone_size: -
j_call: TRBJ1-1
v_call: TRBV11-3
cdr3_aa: CASSLGGGGEAFF
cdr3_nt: TGTGCCAGCAGCTTAGGAGGTGGAGGTGAAGCTTTCTTT

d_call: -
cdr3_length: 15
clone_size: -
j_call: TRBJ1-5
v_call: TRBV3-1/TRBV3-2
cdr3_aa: CASSPNPDSTQPQHF
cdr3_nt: TGTGCCAGCAGCCCAAACCCCGACAGTACACAGCCCCAGCATTTT

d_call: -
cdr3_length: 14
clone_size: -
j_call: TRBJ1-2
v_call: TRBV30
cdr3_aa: CASSVLRGGIGYTF
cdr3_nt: TGTGCCTCCAGTGTACTTCGGGGAGGAATTGGCTACACCTTC

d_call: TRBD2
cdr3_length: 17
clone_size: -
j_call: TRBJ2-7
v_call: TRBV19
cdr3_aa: CASSSASGGDNSYEQYF
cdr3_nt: TGTGCCAGTAGTTCCGCCTCCGGGGGGGACAACTCCTACGAGCAGTACTTC

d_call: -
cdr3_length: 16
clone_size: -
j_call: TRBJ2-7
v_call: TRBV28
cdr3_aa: CASSPSRDFSPYEQYF
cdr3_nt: TGTGCCAGCAGTCCGTCACGGGATTTTTCCCCCTACGAGCAGTACTTC

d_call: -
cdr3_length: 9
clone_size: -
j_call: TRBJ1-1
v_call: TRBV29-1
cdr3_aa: CSVDETGLF
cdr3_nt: TGCAGCGTTGATGAAACAGGGCTCTTT

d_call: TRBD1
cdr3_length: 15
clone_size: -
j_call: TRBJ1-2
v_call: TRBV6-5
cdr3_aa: CASSYGDSREDVITF
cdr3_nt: TGTGCCAGCAGTTACGGGGACAGCAGAGAGGATGTGATCACCTTC

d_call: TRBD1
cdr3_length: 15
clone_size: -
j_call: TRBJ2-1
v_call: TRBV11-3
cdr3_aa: CASSLAAGGWNEQFF
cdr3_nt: TGTGCCAGCAGCTTAGCTGCAGGGGGCTGGAATGAGCAGTTCTTC

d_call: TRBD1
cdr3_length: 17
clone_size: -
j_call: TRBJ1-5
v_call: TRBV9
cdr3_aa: CARLGQGGCYSNQPQHF
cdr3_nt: TGTGCCAGACTAGGACAGGGGGGATGTTATAGCAATCAGCCCCAGCATTTT

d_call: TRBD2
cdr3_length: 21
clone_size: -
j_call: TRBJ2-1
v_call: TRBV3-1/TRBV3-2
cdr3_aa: CASSPKTSGRELTSSYNEQFF
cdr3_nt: TGTGCCAGCAGCCCGAAGACTAGCGGGAGGGAGCTAACGAGCTCCTACAATGAGCAGTTCTTC

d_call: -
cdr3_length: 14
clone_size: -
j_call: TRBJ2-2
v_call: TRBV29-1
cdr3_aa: CSVVAPRGTGELFF
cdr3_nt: TGCAGCGTTGTAGCCCCTCGGGGCACCGGGGAGCTGTTTTTT

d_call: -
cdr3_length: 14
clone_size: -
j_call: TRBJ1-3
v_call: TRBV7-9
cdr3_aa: CASSLDQQGNTIYF
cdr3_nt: TGTGCCAGCAGCTTAGACCAACAGGGAAACACCATATATTTT

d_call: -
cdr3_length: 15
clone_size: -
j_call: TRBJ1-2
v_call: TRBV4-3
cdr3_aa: CASSPDSPPGYGYTF
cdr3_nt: TGCGCCAGCAGCCCGGACAGCCCTCCAGGATATGGCTACACCTTC

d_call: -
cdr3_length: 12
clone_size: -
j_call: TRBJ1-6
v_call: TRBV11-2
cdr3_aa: CASSSQLSPLHF
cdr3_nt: TGTGCCAGCAGCTCTCAACTTTCACCCCTCCACTTT

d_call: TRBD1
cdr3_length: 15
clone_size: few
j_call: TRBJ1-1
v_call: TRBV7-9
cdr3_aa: CASSPRGQGRTEAFF
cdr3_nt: TGTGCCAGCAGCCCACGCGGACAGGGTCGGACTGAAGCTTTCTTT

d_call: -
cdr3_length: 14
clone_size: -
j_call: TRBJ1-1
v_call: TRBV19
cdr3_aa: CASSIEAENTEAFF
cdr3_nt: TGTGCCAGTAGTATAGAAGCGGAGAACACTGAAGCTTTCTTT

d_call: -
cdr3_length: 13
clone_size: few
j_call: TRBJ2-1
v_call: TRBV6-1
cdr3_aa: CASSENTYNEQFF
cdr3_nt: TGTGCCAGCAGTGAAAACACATACAATGAGCAGTTCTTC

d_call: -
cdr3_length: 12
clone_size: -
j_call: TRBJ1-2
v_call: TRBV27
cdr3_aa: CASRTDLYGYTF
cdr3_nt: TGTGCCAGCAGGACAGATCTCTATGGCTACACCTTC

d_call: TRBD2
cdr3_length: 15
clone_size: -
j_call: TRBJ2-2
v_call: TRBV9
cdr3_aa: CASSTGTTDTGELFF
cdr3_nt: TGTGCCAGCAGTACCGGGACTACGGACACCGGGGAGCTGTTTTTT

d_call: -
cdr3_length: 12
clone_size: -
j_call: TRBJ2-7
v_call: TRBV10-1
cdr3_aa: CASSSGNHEQYF
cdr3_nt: TGCGCCAGCAGTTCGGGGAACCACGAGCAGTACTTC

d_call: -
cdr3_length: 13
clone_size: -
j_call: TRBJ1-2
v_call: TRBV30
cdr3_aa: CAWSVGGWYGYTF
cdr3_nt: TGTGCCTGGAGCGTGGGGGGATGGTATGGCTACACCTTC

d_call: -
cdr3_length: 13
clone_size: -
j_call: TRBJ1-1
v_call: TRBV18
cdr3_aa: CASSPAGDTEAFF
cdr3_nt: TGTGCCAGCTCACCAGCGGGGGACACTGAAGCTTTCTTT

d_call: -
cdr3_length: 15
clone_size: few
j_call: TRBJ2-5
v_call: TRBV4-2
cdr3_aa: CASSQETEASETQYF
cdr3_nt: TGTGCCAGCAGCCAAGAAACGGAGGCAAGTGAGACCCAGTACTTC

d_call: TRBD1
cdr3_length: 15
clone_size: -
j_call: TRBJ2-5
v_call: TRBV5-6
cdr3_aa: CASSFFETGLKTQYF
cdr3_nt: TGTGCCAGCAGCTTTTTTGAGACAGGGCTGAAGACCCAGTACTTC

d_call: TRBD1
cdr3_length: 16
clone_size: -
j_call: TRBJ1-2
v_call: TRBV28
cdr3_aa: CASSLPGQAANYGYTF
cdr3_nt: TGTGCCAGCAGTTTACCCGGACAGGCCGCTAACTATGGCTACACCTTC

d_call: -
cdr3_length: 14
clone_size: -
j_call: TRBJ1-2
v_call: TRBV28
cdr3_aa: CASSLSVGRYGYTF
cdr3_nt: TGTGCCAGCAGTTTATCTGTCGGTCGCTATGGCTACACCTTC

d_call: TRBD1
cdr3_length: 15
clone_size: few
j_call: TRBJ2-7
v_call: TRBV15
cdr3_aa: CATSRGQGAKHEQYF
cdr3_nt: TGTGCCACCAGCAGGGGACAGGGAGCAAAACACGAGCAGTACTTC

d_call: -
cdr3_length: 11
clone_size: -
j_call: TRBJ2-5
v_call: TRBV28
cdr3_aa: CASGRQETQYF
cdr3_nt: TGTGCCAGCGGGAGGCAAGAGACCCAGTACTTC

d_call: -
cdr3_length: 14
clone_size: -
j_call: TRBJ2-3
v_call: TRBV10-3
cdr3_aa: CAITSTELTDTQYF
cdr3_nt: TGTGCCATCACCTCGACAGAGCTCACAGATACGCAGTATTTT

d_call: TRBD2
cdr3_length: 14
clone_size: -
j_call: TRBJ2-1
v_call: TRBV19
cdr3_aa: CASSTFAGEDEQFF
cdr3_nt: TGTGCCAGTAGTACCTTTGCGGGAGAGGATGAGCAGTTCTTC

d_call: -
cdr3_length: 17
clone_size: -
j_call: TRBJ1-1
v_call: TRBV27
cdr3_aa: CASSSPLGRGSNTEAFF
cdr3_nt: TGTGCCAGCAGTTCCCCCCTGGGCAGGGGATCGAACACTGAAGCTTTCTTT

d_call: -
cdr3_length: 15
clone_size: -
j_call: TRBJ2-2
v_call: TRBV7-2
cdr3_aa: CASSLGHPGTGELFF
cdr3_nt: TGTGCCAGCAGCTTGGGACACCCGGGCACCGGGGAGCTGTTTTTT

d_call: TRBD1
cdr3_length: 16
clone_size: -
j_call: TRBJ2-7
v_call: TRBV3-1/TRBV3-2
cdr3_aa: CASSQDTGTGRHEQYF
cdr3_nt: TGTGCCAGCAGCCAAGATACCGGGACAGGGAGGCACGAGCAGTACTTC

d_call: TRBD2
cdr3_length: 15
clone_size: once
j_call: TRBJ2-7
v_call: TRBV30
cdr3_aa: CAWSVMGGSAYEQYF
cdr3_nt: TGTGCCTGGAGTGTAATGGGAGGGAGCGCCTACGAGCAGTACTTC

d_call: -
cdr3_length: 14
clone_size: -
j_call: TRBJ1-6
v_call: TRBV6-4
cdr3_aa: CASSDPDSNSPLHF
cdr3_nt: TGTGCCAGCAGTGACCCGGACAGTAATTCACCCCTCCACTTT

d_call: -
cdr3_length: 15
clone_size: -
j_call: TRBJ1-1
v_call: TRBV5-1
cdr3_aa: CASSLEGSRGTEAFF
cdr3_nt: TGCGCCAGCAGCTTGGAAGGGTCCAGGGGCACTGAAGCTTTCTTT

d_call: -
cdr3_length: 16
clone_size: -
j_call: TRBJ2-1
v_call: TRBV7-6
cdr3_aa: CASSFDMAGFDNEQFF
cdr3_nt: TGTGCCAGCAGCTTTGATATGGCGGGATTCGACAATGAGCAGTTCTTC

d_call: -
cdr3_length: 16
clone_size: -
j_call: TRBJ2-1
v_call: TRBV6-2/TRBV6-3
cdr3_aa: CASSHPGTGSYNEQFF
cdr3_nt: TGTGCCAGCAGTCACCCCGGGACTGGCTCCTACAATGAGCAGTTCTTC

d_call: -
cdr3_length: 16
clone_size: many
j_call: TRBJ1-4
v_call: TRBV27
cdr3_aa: CASSRGGGHSREKLFF
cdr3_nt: TGTGCCAGCAGTCGAGGGGGGGGGCACAGTCGGGAAAAACTGTTTTTT

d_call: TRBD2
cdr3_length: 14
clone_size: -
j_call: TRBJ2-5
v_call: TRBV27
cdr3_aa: CASSPAGGGETQYF
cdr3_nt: TGTGCCAGCTCCCCGGCGGGAGGAGGGGAGACCCAGTACTTC

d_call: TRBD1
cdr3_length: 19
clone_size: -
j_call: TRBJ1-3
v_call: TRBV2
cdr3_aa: CASSGTGGSFPSSGNTIYF
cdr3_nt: TGTGCCAGCAGTGGGACAGGTGGGTCCTTTCCCTCCTCTGGAAACACCATATATTTT

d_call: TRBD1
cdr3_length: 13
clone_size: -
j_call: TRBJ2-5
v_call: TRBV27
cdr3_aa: CASSPRDSETQYF
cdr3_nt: TGTGCCAGCAGTCCCCGGGACAGCGAGACCCAGTACTTC

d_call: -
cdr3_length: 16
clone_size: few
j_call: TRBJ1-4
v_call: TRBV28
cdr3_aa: CASSSRGPATNEKLFF
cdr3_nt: TGTGCCAGCAGTTCCAGAGGGCCTGCAACTAATGAAAAACTGTTTTTT

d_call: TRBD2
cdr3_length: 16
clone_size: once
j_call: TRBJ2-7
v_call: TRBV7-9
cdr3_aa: CASSPLAGASSYEQYF
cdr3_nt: TGTGCCAGCAGCCCTCTAGCGGGGGCGAGCTCCTACGAGCAGTACTTC

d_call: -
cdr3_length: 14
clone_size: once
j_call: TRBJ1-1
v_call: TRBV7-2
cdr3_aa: CASSLRSGGIPAFF
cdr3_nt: TGTGCCAGCAGCTTAAGATCCGGGGGGATCCCAGCTTTCTTT

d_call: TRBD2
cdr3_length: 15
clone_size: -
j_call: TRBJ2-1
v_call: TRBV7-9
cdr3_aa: CASRRTSGYGNEQFF
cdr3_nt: TGTGCCAGCAGGCGGACTAGCGGATATGGGAATGAGCAGTTCTTC

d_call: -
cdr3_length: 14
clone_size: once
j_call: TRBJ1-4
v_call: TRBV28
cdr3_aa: CASSYWDNNEKLFF
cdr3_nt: TGTGCCAGCAGTTACTGGGACAATAATGAAAAACTGTTTTTT

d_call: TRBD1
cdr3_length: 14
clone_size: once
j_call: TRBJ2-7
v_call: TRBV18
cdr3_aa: CASSPRQGTDEQYF
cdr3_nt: TGTGCCAGCTCACCCAGACAGGGAACGGACGAGCAGTACTTC

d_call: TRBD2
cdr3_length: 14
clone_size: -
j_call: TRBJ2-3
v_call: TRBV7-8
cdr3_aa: CASSLAGGADTQYF
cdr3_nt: TGTGCCAGCAGCTTAGCGGGAGGGGCAGATACGCAGTATTTT

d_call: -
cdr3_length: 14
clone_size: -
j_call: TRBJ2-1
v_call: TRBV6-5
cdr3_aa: CASSYRDGYNEQFF
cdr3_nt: TGTGCCAGCAGTTACCGCGACGGGTACAATGAGCAGTTCTTC

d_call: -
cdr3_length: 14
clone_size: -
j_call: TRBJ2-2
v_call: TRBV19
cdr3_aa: CASRDTGYSGELFF
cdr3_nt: TGTGCCAGCCGGGACACGGGTTATTCCGGGGAGCTGTTTTTT